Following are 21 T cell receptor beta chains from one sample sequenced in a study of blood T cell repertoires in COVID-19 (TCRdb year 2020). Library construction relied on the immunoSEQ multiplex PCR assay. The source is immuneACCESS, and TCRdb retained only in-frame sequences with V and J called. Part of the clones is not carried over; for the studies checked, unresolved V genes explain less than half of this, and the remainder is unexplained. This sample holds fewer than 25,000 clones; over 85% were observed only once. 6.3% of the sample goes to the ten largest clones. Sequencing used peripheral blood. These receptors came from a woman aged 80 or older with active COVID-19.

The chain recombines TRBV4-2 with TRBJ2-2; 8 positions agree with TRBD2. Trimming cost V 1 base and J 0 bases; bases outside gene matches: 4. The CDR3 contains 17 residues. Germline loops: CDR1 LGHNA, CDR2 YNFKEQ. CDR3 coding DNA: TGTGCCAGCAGCCAAGGGTCCGGGGGGGCGAACACCGGGGAGCTGTTTTTT. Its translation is CASSQGSGGANTGELFF.

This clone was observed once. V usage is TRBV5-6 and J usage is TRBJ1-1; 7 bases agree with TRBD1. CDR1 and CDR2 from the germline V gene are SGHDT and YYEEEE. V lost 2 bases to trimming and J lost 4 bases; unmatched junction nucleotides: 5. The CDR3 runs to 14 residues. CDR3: CASSLTGVVTEAFF. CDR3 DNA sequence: TGTGCCAGCAGCTTAACAGGGGTTGTCACTGAAGCTTTCTTT.

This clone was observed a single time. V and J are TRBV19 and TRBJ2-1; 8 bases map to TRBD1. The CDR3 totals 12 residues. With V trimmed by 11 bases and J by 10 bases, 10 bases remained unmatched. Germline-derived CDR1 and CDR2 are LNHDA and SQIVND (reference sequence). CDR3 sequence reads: CAAGTGIGEQFF. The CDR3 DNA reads TGTGCCGCCGGGACAGGCATAGGGGAGCAGTTCTTC.

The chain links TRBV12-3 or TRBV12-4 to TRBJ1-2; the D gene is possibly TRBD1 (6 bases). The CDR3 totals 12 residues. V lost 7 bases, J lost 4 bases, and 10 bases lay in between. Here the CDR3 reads CASTTDSYGYTF. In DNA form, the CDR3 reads TGTGCCAGCACCACGGACAGCTATGGCTACACCTTC.

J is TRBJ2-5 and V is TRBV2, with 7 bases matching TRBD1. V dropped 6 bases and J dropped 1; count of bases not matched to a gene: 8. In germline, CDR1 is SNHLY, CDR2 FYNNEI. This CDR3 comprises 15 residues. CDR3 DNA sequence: TGTGCCAGCAGGCCAGGGACAGCCGTCCAAGAGACCCAGTACTTC. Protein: CASRPGTAVQETQYF.

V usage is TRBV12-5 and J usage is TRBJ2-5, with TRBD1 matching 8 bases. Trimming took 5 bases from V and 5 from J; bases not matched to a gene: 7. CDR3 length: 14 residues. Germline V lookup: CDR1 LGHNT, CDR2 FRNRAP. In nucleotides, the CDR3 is TGTGCTAGTGGTCTCACAGGGGGGACGGAGACCCAGTACTTC. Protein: CASGLTGGTETQYF.

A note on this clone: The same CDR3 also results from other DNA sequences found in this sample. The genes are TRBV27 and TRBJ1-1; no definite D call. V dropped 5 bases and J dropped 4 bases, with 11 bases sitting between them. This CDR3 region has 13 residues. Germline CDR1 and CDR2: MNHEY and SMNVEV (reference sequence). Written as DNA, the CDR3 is TGTGCCAGCAGTCTCCGGGAGGGCACTGAAGCTTTCTTT. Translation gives CASSLREGTEAFF.

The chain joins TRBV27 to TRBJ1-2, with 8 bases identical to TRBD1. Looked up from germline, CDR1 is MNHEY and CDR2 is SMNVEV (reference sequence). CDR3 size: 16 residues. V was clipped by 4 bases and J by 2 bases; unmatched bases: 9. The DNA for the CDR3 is TGTGCCAGCAGTTCCGGACAGGGCCATTTAAACTATGGCTACACCTTC. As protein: CASSSGQGHLNYGYTF.

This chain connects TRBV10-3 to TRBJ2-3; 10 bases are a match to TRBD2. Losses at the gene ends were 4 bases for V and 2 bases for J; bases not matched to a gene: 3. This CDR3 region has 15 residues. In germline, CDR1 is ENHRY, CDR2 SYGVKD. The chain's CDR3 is CAISASGGTTDTQYF. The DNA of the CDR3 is TGTGCCATCAGTGCTAGCGGGGGTACCACAGATACGCAGTATTTT.

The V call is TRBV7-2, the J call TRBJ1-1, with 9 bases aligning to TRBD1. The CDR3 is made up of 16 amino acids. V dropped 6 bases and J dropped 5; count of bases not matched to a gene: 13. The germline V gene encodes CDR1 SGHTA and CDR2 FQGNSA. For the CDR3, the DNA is TGTGCCAGCAGGCGACAGGGGGGGACCTGGGGAACTGAAGCTTTCTTT. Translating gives CASRRQGGTWGTEAFF. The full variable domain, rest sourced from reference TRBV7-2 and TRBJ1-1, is GAGVSQSPSNKVTEKGKDVELRCDPISGHTALYWYRQSLGQGLEFLIYFQGNSAPDKSGLPSDRFSAERTGGSVSTLTIQRTQQEDSAVYLCASRRQGGTWGTEAFFGQGTRLTVV.

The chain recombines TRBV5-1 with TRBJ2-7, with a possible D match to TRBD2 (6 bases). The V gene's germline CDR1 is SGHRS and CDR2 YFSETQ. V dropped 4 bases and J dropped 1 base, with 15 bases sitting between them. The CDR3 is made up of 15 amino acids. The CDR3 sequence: CASSPNTLASYEQYF. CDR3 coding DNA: TGCGCCAGCAGCCCCAACACGCTAGCGTCCTACGAGCAGTACTTC. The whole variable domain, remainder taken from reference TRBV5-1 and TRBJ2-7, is KAGVTQTPRYLIKTRGQQVTLSCSPISGHRSVSWYQQTPGQGLQFLFEYFSETQRNKGNFPGRFSGRQFSNSRSEMNVSTLELGDSALYLCASSPNTLASYEQYFGPGTRLTVT.

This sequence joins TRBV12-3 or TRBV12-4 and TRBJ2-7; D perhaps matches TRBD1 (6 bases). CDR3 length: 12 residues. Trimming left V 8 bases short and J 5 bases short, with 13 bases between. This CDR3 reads CASGYRQDEQYF. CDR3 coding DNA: TGTGCCAGCGGATATAGACAGGACGAGCAGTACTTC.

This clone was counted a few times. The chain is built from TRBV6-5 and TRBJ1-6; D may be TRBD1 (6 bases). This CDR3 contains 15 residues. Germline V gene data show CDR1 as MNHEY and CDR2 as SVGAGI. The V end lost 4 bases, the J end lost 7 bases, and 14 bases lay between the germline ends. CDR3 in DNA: TGTGCCAGCAGTTCCAACCCAGGGGACAATTCACCCCTCCACTTT. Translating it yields CASSSNPGDNSPLHF.

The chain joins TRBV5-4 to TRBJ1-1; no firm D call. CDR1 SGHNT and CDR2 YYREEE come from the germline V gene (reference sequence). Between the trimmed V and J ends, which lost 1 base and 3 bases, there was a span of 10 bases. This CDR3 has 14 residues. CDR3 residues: CASSLYSGDTEAFF. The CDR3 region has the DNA TGTGCCAGCAGCTTGTATTCCGGGGACACTGAAGCTTTCTTT.

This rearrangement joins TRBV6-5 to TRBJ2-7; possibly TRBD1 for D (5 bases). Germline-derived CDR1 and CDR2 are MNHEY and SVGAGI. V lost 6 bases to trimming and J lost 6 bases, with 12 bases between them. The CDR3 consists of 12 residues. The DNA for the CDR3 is TGTGCCAGCAGGGACATAGGGCGCGAGCAGTACTTC. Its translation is CASRDIGREQYF.

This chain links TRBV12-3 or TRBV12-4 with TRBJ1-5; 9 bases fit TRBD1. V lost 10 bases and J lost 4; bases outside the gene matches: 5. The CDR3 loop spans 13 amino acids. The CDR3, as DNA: TGTGCCACTGGGACAGGGAGAAATCAGCCCCAGCATTTT. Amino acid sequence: CATGTGRNQPQHF.

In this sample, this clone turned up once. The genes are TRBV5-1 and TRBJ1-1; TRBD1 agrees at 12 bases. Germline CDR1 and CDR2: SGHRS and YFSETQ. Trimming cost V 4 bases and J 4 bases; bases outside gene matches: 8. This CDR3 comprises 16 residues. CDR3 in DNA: TGCGCCAGCAGCCCTGGGACAGGGGGCGAGGCCACTGAAGCTTTCTTT. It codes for CASSPGTGGEATEAFF.

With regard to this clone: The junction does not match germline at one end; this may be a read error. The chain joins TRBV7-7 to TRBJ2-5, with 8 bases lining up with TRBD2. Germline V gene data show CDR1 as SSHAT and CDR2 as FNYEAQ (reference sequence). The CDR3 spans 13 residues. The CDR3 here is CASSPSGGETQYF. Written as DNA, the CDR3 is TGTGCTAGCAGCCCCAGCGGGGGAGAGACCCAGTACTTC.

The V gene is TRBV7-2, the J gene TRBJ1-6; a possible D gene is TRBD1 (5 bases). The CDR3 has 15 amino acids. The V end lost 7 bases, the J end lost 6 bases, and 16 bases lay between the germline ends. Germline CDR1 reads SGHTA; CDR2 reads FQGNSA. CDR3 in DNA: TGTGCCAGCACCGGGTGGTCGGGGGGTAATTCACCCCTCCACTTT. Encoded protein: CASTGWSGGNSPLHF.

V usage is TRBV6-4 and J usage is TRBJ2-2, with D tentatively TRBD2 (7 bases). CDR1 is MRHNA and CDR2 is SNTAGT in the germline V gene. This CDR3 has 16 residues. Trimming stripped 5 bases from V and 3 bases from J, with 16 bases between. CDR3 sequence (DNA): TGTGCCAGCAGTCCTTACCGGGGGGCCTACACCGGGGAGCTGTTTTTT. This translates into CASSPYRGAYTGELFF.

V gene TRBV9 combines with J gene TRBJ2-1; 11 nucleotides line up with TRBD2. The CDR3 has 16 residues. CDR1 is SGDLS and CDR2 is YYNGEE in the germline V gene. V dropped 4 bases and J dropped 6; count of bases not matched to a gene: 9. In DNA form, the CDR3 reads TGTGCCAGCAGCCCCTCCGGACTAGCGGGTCCCAATGAGCAGTTCTTC. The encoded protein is CASSPSGLAGPNEQFF. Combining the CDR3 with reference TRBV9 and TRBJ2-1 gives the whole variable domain DSGVTQTPKHLITATGQRVTLRCSPRSGDLSVYWYQQSLDQGLQFLIQYYNGEERAKGNILERFSAQQFPDLHSELNLSSLELGDSALYFCASSPSGLAGPNEQFFGPGTRLTVL.